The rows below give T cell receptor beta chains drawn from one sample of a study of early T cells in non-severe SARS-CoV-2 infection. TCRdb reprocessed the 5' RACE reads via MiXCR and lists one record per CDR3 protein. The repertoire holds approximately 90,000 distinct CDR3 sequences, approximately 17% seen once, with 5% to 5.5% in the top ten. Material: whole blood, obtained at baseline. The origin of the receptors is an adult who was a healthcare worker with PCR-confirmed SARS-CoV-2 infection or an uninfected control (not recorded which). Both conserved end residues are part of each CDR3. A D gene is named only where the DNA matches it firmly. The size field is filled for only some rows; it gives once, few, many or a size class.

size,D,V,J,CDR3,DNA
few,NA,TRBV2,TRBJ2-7,CASSQGPPYEQYF,TGTGCCAGCAGTCAGGGCCCGCCCTACGAGCAGTACTTC
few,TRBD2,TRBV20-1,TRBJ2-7,CSARLRTSGRDEQYF,TGCAGTGCTCGACTGAGGACTAGCGGGAGGGACGAGCAGTACTTC
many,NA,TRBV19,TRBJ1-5,CASSSGRPQHF,TGTGCCAGTAGTTCCGGACGGCCCCAGCATTTT
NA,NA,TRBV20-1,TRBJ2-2,CSARDLGGDNTGELFF,TGCAGTGCTAGAGATTTGGGCGGGGATAACACCGGGGAGCTGTTTTTT
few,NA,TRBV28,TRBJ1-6,CASSKELRSPLHF,TGTGCCAGCAGCAAGGAACTCCGTTCACCCCTCCACTTT
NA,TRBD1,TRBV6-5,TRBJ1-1,CASSYGDRDYAFF,TGTGCCAGCAGTTACGGGGACAGGGATTATGCTTTCTTT
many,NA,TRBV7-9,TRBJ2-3,CASSPNRAKGTDTQYF,TGTGCCAGCAGCCCCAACAGGGCAAAGGGCACAGATACGCAGTATTTT
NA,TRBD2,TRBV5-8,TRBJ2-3,CASSLRLAGTTDTQYF,TGTGCCAGCAGCTTGCGGCTAGCGGGGACCACAGATACGCAGTATTTT
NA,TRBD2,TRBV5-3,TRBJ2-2,CARSLPSGRLGTGELFF,TGTGCCAGAAGCTTACCAAGCGGGAGGCTCGGCACCGGGGAGCTGTTTTTT
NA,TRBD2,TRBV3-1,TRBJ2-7,CASSQVAGTYEQYF,TGTGCCAGCAGCCAAGTAGCGGGGACCTACGAGCAGTACTTC
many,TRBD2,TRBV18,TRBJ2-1,CASSPVVAGDTSSYNEQFF,TGTGCCAGCTCACCCGTGGTAGCGGGTGATACTAGCTCCTACAATGAGCAGTTCTTC
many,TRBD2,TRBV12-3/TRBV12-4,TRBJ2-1,CASRAGVVYYNEQFF,TGTGCCAGCAGAGCGGGAGTAGTGTACTACAATGAGCAGTTCTTC